The 19 T cell receptor beta chains below all came from one sample that was sequenced in a study of T cell responses to AZD1222 COVID-19 vaccine. Repertoires were generated with immunoSEQ multiplex PCR, while TCRdb's copy carries only in-frame clones and drops some. This table has tens of thousands of clones, roughly 87% appearing once. The sequencing here drew on peripheral blood, taken on day 0 of AZD1222 vaccination. The receptors derive from an adult in good health.

This chain joins TRBV5-1 and TRBJ2-3; unclear D gene. V shed 3 bases and J shed 6 bases, with 11 bases lying between them. The CDR3 spans 13 residues. CDR1 and CDR2 (germline): SGHRS, YFSETQ. The CDR3, as DNA: TGCGCCAGCAGCTCTCTCCCCTTGGATACGCAGTATTTT. It translates to CASSSLPLDTQYF.

This rearrangement joins TRBV19 to TRBJ2-7; D call uncertain. Germline V gene data show CDR1 as LNHDA and CDR2 as SQIVND (reference sequence). V lost 1 base and J 6 bases, leaving 7 bases between the germline ends. The CDR3 consists of 12 residues. The CDR3 reads CASSIVFGEQYF. CDR3 sequence (DNA): TGTGCCAGTAGTATAGTATTCGGCGAGCAGTACTTC.

V is TRBV11-2 and J is TRBJ2-3; D gene ambiguous. V lost 3 bases to trimming and J lost 7 bases, with 14 bases between them. This CDR3 spans 14 amino acids. The germline CDR1 and CDR2 sequences are SGHAT and FQNNGV. The CDR3 coding sequence is TGTGCCAGCAGCTTCGAAAGGGCTGTATATACGCAGTATTTT. It specifies CASSFERAVYTQYF.

This clone was detected only a few times. The V and J genes are TRBV7-8 and TRBJ1-1; D gene uncertain. CDR1 SGHVS and CDR2 FQNEAQ come from the germline V gene. The CDR3 is 13 amino acids. V was clipped by 1 base and J by 3 bases, with 6 bases between them. The CDR3 region has the DNA TGTGCCAGCAGCTTAGGAGGTGACACTGAAGCTTTCTTT. Translation: CASSLGGDTEAFF.

The rearrangement uses TRBV9 and TRBJ1-1; D ambiguous. Trimming took 2 bases from V and 7 from J, leaving 12 bases between them. CDR3 length: 13 residues. Germline V CDR1 and CDR2: SGDLS, YYNGEE. CDR3 sequence (DNA): TGTGCCAGCAGCGTCGGAGAACGTGGTGAAGCTTTCTTT. It yields the protein CASSVGERGEAFF.

This chain links TRBV4-1 with TRBJ1-6; 7 bases are shared with TRBD1. The CDR3 covers 16 residues. V lost 4 bases, J lost 2 bases, and 5 bases stayed unmatched. CDR1 MGHRA and CDR2 YSYEKL come from the germline V gene. The CDR3 DNA reads TGCGCCAGCAGCCGAATCAGGGGGACCTATAATTCACCCCTCCACTTT. Its translation is CASSRIRGTYNSPLHF.

This clone showed up just once. This chain uses TRBV7-9 with TRBJ1-1; D is unclear. CDR3 length: 13 amino acids. Germline V lookup: CDR1 SEHNR, CDR2 FQNEAQ (reference sequence). Trimming left V 5 bases short and J 4 bases short, with 11 bases between. Written as DNA, the CDR3 is TGTGCCAGCAGCCCAGCCGGCGGCACTGAAGCTTTCTTT. It is translated as CASSPAGGTEAFF.

The gene calls are TRBV7-9 and TRBJ1-2; D might be TRBD1 (6 bases). The CDR3 has 13 residues. Deletions cut 5 bases from V and 8 bases from J, with 15 bases between. Germline V CDR1 and CDR2: SEHNR, FQNEAQ (reference sequence). The CDR3 loop reads CASSDDRWDGYTF. The CDR3 coding sequence is TGTGCCAGCAGCGACGACAGGTGGGACGGCTACACCTTC.

J is TRBJ2-5 and V is TRBV5-1; tentative D call: TRBD2 (5 bases). CDR3 size: 14 residues. V was trimmed by 0 bases and J by 5 bases, leaving 11 bases between them. Germline lookup yields CDR1 SGHRS and CDR2 YFSETQ. As DNA, the CDR3 is TGCGCCAGCAGCTTGGAAGTCGGCGGGGAGACCCAGTACTTC. The encoded protein is CASSLEVGGETQYF.

The V and J genes are TRBV5-1 and TRBJ2-2; 8 positions match TRBD2. The CDR3 has 19 residues. V was clipped by 3 bases and J by 0 bases; unmatched bases: 13. Germline V lookup: CDR1 SGHRS, CDR2 YFSETQ. CDR3 DNA sequence: TGCGCCAGCAGCTGGATTATGCGAGCGGGAGCCACGAACACCGGGGAGCTGTTTTTT. Protein product: CASSWIMRAGATNTGELFF.

As DNA, the CDR3 is TGTGCCAGCAGCCCCCAGGACGCCTCGACCGGAACTGAAGCTTTCTTT. Encoded protein: CASSPQDASTGTEAFF. V gene TRBV7-2 combines with J gene TRBJ1-1; D is ambiguous. The germline V gene has CDR1 SGHTA and CDR2 FQGNSA. The germline V and J ends were trimmed by 5 bases and 5 bases, with 21 bases remaining between them. This CDR3 has 16 amino acids.

J is TRBJ2-1 and V is TRBV18; tentative D call: TRBD2 (5 bases). V was trimmed by 3 bases and J by 0 bases, leaving 12 bases between them. Germline values: CDR1 KGHSH, CDR2 LQKENI. The CDR3 consists of 16 residues. The CDR3 region has the DNA TGTGCCAGCTCACCTAGGGCACTAGGCTCCTACAATGAGCAGTTCTTC. Its protein product is CASSPRALGSYNEQFF.

This chain joins TRBV4-3 and TRBJ1-2; D possibly corresponds to TRBD1 (6 bases). CDR1 and CDR2 (germline): LGHNA, YSLEER. V was cut by 1 base and J by 5 bases, with 14 bases left in between. This CDR3 comprises 15 residues. CDR3: CASSQGSGGIYGYTF. Here the CDR3 DNA reads TGCGCCAGCAGCCAAGGGTCGGGGGGCATATATGGCTACACCTTC.

The V and J genes are TRBV7-2 and TRBJ2-7, with 10 nucleotides matching TRBD2. The CDR3 runs 17 residues. V shed 6 bases, J shed 6 bases, and the junction held 17 bases outside the gene matches. CDR1 and CDR2 (germline): SGHTA, FQGNSA. CDR3 residues: CASSLLRVLAGAVEQYF. DNA of the CDR3: TGTGCCAGCAGTTTACTTAGGGTGCTAGCGGGAGCGGTCGAGCAGTACTTC.

The V call is TRBV11-2, the J call TRBJ2-2, with TRBD2 identical over 16 bases. Germline CDR1 is SGHAT and CDR2 is FQNNGV. V gave up 5 bases and J gave up 5 bases; unmatched junction bases: 8. This CDR3 has 18 amino acids. The CDR3 region has the DNA TGTGCCAGCAGCGGGGGACTAGCGGGAGGGCCGCGGACCGGGGAGCTGTTTTTT. Encoded protein: CASSGGLAGGPRTGELFF.

This clone came up a few times. CDR3 protein: CASRPPTGRGSNQPQHF. CDR3 nucleotides: TGTGCCAGCAGACCCCCCACAGGGAGAGGGAGCAATCAGCCCCAGCATTTT. The chain is built from TRBV28 and TRBJ1-5, with D perhaps matching TRBD1 (6 bases). Trimming left V 6 bases short and J 1 base short, with 19 bases between. This CDR3 contains 17 residues. The germline V gene encodes CDR1 MDHEN and CDR2 SYDVKM.

The chain employs TRBV9 and TRBJ1-5; D is unresolved. The V gene's germline CDR1 is SGDLS and CDR2 YYNGEE. The CDR3 extends over 14 amino acids. The ends were cut back, 2 bases at V and 4 bases at J, with 10 bases in the middle. The CDR3 spells CASSVGFGNQPQHF. Written as DNA, the CDR3 is TGTGCCAGCAGCGTGGGCTTCGGAAATCAGCCCCAGCATTTT.

The chain uses TRBV15 and TRBJ2-5; unclear D gene. The V gene's germline CDR1 is LNHNV and CDR2 YYDKDF (reference sequence). Trimming left V 5 bases short and J 0 bases short, with 10 bases between. There are 14 residues in the CDR3. The CDR3 loop reads CATSPRLNQETQYF. For the CDR3, the DNA is TGTGCCACCAGCCCAAGACTTAACCAAGAGACCCAGTACTTC.

V is TRBV6-2 or TRBV6-3 and J is TRBJ1-5; D is unresolved. Germline-derived CDR1 and CDR2 are MNHEY and SVGEGT. The CDR3 consists of 14 residues. V lost 2 bases, J lost 0 bases, and 5 bases lay in between. The CDR3 sequence: CASSYTDSNQPQHF. CDR3 bases: TGTGCCAGCAGTTACACTGATAGCAATCAGCCCCAGCATTTT.